What follows describes a single T cell receptor beta chain. Antigen: not known. From 5'RACE with constant-segment primers came TCR alpha and TCR beta cDNA libraries that carried sample barcodes and UMIs. TCRdb ran MiXCR on the 5' RACE reads and lists one entry per CDR3 protein. The repertoire includes around 530,000 distinct CDR3 sequences, about 22% of them detected once, and about 8.7% sits in the top ten. These data come from a study of T-cell memory formation after mild COVID-19. Study observations and caveats: Contracting CD4+ clones lay largely in CM and EM, with CD8+ ones residing in EMRA. Clones shrinking from day 15 to 85 showed even CD4/CD8 mixes; later expanders tilted CD4+.

Germline V lookup: CDR1 DFQATT, CDR2 SNEGSKA (reference sequence). CDR3 length: 17 amino acids. V lost 3 bases and J lost 3; bases outside the gene matches: 10. The clonotype comes from an adult woman who had mild COVID-19 (a few samples of this study predate the infection). Cell type and time point are not known. This sequence joins TRBV20-1 and TRBJ2-3; 12 nucleotides align to TRBD2. The specimen was PBMCs or a T cell subset sorted from them (not recorded which). Here the CDR3 reads CSASKLAGGSRTDTQYF. The CDR3 DNA is TGCAGTGCTAGTAAACTAGCGGGGGGCTCCAGAACAGATACGCAGTATTTT.